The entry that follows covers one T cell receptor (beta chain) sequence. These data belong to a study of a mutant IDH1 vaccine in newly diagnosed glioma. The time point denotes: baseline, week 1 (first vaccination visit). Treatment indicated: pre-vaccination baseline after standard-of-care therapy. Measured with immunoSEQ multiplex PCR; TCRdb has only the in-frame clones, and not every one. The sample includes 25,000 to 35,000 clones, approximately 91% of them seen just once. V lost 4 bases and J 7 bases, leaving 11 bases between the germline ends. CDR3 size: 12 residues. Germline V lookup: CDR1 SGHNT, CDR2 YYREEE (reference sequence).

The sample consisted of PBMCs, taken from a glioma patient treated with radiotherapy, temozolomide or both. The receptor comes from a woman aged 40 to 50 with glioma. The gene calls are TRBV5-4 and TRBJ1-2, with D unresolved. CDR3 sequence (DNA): TGTGCCAGCAGCCCGTTTGTTGGTGGCTACACCTTC. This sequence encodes CASSPFVGGYTF.